The present TCR beta chain was sequenced within a study of T-cell memory formation after mild COVID-19. Regarding the study as a whole: A second wave expanding day 15 to 37 was CD4+-biased; contracting clones were balanced. Some clones that responded turned up in pre-infection memory, which suggests that cross-reactive memory joined in.

V gave up 0 bases and J gave up 3 bases, with 11 bases separating them. CDR1 is SGHTA, CDR2 FQGTGA, per germline. CDR3 length: 15 amino acids. This clonotype was counted many times. Its antigen is still unknown. One entry per CDR3 protein, called by TCRdb with MiXCR from the 5' RACE reads. The sample contains under 300,000 distinct CDR3 sequences, around 8% of which appear only once. The chain couples TRBV7-3 to TRBJ1-1, with a possible D match to TRBD1 (6 bases). The specimen sequenced was PBMCs or a T cell subset sorted from them (not recorded which). The source of this sequence is a young man who had mild COVID-19 (a few samples of this study predate the infection). Cell type and time point are not known. CDR3 nucleotides: TGTGCCAGCAGCTTAACCGCGGCAGGGGACACTGAAGCTTTCTTT. It encodes CASSLTAAGDTEAFF.